This T cell receptor beta chain is from a study of blood T cell repertoires in COVID-19. Sequencing used immunoSEQ multiplex PCR; TCRdb keeps in-frame clones, though not all of them. The sample has around 120,000 clones, about 92% seen once. With 1 base clipped from V and 3 bases from J, the junction kept 6 bases outside the gene matches. CDR1 and CDR2 (germline): SGHNT, YENEEA. CDR3 length: 15 amino acids. The source of this sequence is a man between 50 and 59 years old with active COVID-19. This chain joins TRBV11-3 and TRBJ2-7, with 7 nucleotides matching TRBD1. The sample was peripheral blood. Written as DNA, the CDR3 is TGTGCCAGCAGCTTAGGAGGGACAGCAAGCTACGAGCAGTACGTC. This translates into CASSLGGTASYEQYV.